This T cell receptor (beta chain) derives from a study of blood T cell repertoires in COVID-19 (dated by TCRdb to the early 2020s). The study in broad terms: The collaborator samples originated in the United States, Italy and Spain and spanned the acute and convalescent phases of COVID-19. The material from the prospective study consisted of cDNA or gDNA derived from T cells, B-cell-depleted T cells, or PBMCs. Deeply sampled blood TCRbeta repertoires from subjects exposed to, actively infected with, or recovered from COVID-19 were included in the dataset. The repertoires were made available in a free public database intended to serve as a resource for research on the immune response to SARS-CoV-2. Where available, HLA class I and class II types were taken from metadata supplied by the sample provider and were not determined by assay-based typing. Sample metadata almost always included a de-identified subject ID, COVID-19 status, age in years and sex. Samples were obtained from the ongoing ImmuneRACE study (first 160 participants) and from 1,254 subjects provided by 6 global collaborators. Points the paper makes about the study in general: The amount of clinical and demographic metadata varied by source and participant and was provided uncurated.

Collaborating institutions collected whole blood in K2EDTA tubes following their own protocols. For TCRbeta analysis, collaborators shipped samples as frozen whole blood, isolated PBMCs, or DNA extracted from either of those sample types. TCRbeta CDR3 regions were amplified from genomic DNA by means of the immunoSEQ Assay, a bias-controlled multiplex PCR. Concerning the study's data processing: Nucleated cell counts per sample were estimated from amplification of reference gene primers within the assay. Sequence reads were collapsed and filtered to measure the absolute abundance of every unique TCRbeta CDR3 rearrangement. For each sample, productive Simpson clonality was calculated by taking the square root of Simpson's diversity index across productive rearrangements. TCRdb took this table from immuneACCESS and kept in-frame rearrangements with V and J called. Such tables lack part of the clones; where checked against another copy, unresolved V genes explain under half of the gap, and the rest is unexplained. Clone size and V and J calls were adopted from that table, with D and trimming inferred from the DNA. This sample gives 60,000 to 75,000 clones in total; around four fifths of them show up just once. The ten biggest clones cover 6.3% of the sample.

For this clone: Its antigen is still unknown. No base quality values were provided; no much bigger clone lies one nucleotide off.

The TCR originated in a human donor in a cohort sampled during active COVID-19. Sequences were obtained from peripheral blood.

The CDR3 is CASSPDLGGTQYF. The DNA sequence is as follows: TGTGCCAGCAGCCCGGACCTCGGGGGGACCCAGTACTTC. The receptor chain draws on TRBV3-1 (or the pseudogene TRBV3-2) and TRBJ2-5, and the D gene may be TRBD2, 6 bases matching. Looking up the germline V gene (reference sequence) yields CDR1 LGHDT and CDR2 YNNKEL. The trim is 4 bases for V and 7 bases for J, with a gap of 13 bases between the germline ends. The CDR3, cysteine through phenylalanine, is 13 amino acids long. Only the CDR3 region is kept as DNA, spanning 39 bases read in frame from base 1.